The rows below give T cell receptor beta chains drawn from one sample of a study of T cell responses to AZD1222 COVID-19 vaccine. Only in-frame clones appear in the TCRdb table, and some are missing; sequencing was by immunoSEQ multiplex PCR. The sample lists tens of thousands of clones; about four fifths were seen once. This sample comprised peripheral blood, obtained 28 days after the second dose of the MenACWY control vaccine. These receptors were collected from an adult who received the MenACWY meningococcal vaccine as a control. CDR3s include the opening cysteine and the closing phenylalanine or tryptophan. The D gene is left open where the match is weak. Clone sizes are given selectively: once, few, many, or a class where the clone is expanded.

V gene	clone size	J gene	D gene	CDR3 protein	CDR3 DNA
TRBV10-3	NA	TRBJ1-1	NA	CAISGTGGGTEAFF	TGTGCCATCAGTGGTACCGGGGGTGGCACTGAAGCTTTCTTT
TRBV30	few	TRBJ2-2	NA	CAWSVKNTGELFF	TGTGCCTGGAGTGTGAAGAACACCGGGGAGCTGTTTTTT
TRBV7-2	NA	TRBJ2-1	TRBD2	CASSLWIAGYDEQFF	TGTGCCAGCAGCTTATGGATAGCGGGATATGATGAGCAGTTCTTC
TRBV18	NA	TRBJ2-2	TRBD1	CASSPRSGTGNTGELFF	TGTGCCAGCTCACCACGATCCGGGACAGGGAACACCGGGGAGCTGTTTTTT
TRBV3-1/TRBV3-2	NA	TRBJ2-4	TRBD1	CASSQAGGIRTGGTKNIQYF	TGTGCCAGCAGCCAAGCCGGGGGAATTAGGACAGGGGGGACCAAAAACATTCAGTACTTC
TRBV6-2/TRBV6-3	large	TRBJ2-3	NA	CASSYQSSSNTQYF	TGTGCCAGCAGTTACCAATCTAGCTCAAATACGCAGTATTTT
TRBV30	NA	TRBJ1-2	NA	CAWSPSWGFNYGYTF	TGTGCCTGGAGTCCCTCCTGGGGGTTTAACTATGGCTACACCTTC
TRBV5-1	NA	TRBJ2-3	NA	CASGLPEGTQYF	TGCGCCAGCGGCCTACCTGAAGGTACGCAGTATTTT
TRBV10-2	NA	TRBJ2-2	NA	CASIQGARNTGELFF	TGCGCCAGCATTCAAGGGGCCCGGAACACCGGGGAGCTGTTTTTT
TRBV15	once	TRBJ1-1	TRBD1	CATSSRTGGPNTEAFF	TGTGCCACCAGCAGTAGGACAGGGGGCCCAAACACTGAAGCTTTCTTT
TRBV6-4	few	TRBJ1-2	NA	CASSEEQGGNYGYTF	TGTGCCAGCAGTGAGGAACAGGGAGGCAACTATGGCTACACCTTC
TRBV7-2	NA	TRBJ1-1	NA	CASSLGGGLNTEAFF	TGTGCCAGCAGCTTAGGTGGGGGGCTGAACACTGAAGCTTTCTTT
TRBV7-3	NA	TRBJ1-5	NA	CASSQLSGGRGQPQHF	TGTGCCAGCAGCCAATTATCGGGGGGACGGGGTCAGCCCCAGCATTTT
TRBV4-1	NA	TRBJ2-1	TRBD2	CASSQGVGGGHYNEQFF	TGCGCCAGCAGCCAAGGGGTTGGCGGGGGTCACTACAATGAGCAGTTCTTC
TRBV30	NA	TRBJ2-5	NA	CAWSHLSLWTRETQYF	TGTGCCTGGAGCCACCTCTCTTTGTGGACAAGGGAGACCCAGTACTTC
TRBV5-6	NA	TRBJ2-7	TRBD1	CASRKTGISYEQYF	TGTGCCAGCAGGAAGACAGGGATCTCCTACGAGCAGTACTTC
TRBV2	NA	TRBJ1-2	NA	CASSDFQGTWGYTF	TGTGCCAGCAGTGACTTCCAGGGGACGTGGGGCTACACCTTC
TRBV11-2	few	TRBJ1-3	NA	CASSSRISGNTIYF	TGTGCCAGCAGCTCCCGGATTAGCGGAAACACCATATATTTT
TRBV6-1	NA	TRBJ2-1	NA	CASREAFRRLNNEQFF	TGTGCCAGCAGAGAAGCATTTCGGCGGCTGAACAATGAGCAGTTCTTC
TRBV19	few	TRBJ1-1	TRBD1	CASSPGTAAFF	TGTGCCAGTAGTCCCGGGACAGCAGCTTTCTTT
TRBV5-1	few	TRBJ2-7	NA	CASSLVANSYEQYF	TGCGCCAGCAGCTTGGTAGCGAACTCCTACGAGCAGTACTTC
TRBV5-6	once	TRBJ2-1	NA	CASTLGMGNEQFF	TGTGCCAGCACCCTTGGAATGGGTAATGAGCAGTTCTTC
TRBV10-3	once	TRBJ2-2	TRBD2	CALSREGNGELFF	TGTGCCCTCTCCAGGGAGGGTAACGGGGAGCTGTTTTTT
TRBV9	NA	TRBJ1-6	TRBD1	CASGLTGDGSPLHF	TGTGCCAGCGGCCTAACAGGGGACGGGTCACCCCTCCACTTT
TRBV19	NA	TRBJ2-3	NA	CASRGDGTDTQYF	TGTGCCAGTAGGGGGGACGGCACAGATACGCAGTATTTT
TRBV5-1	NA	TRBJ2-3	TRBD1	CASSLGTARTDTQYF	TGCGCCAGCAGCCTAGGGACAGCTAGAACAGATACGCAGTATTTT
TRBV12-5	NA	TRBJ1-1	TRBD1	CASGNGQGWSMNTEAFF	TGTGCTAGTGGAAATGGACAGGGATGGAGCATGAACACTGAAGCTTTCTTT
TRBV6-1	NA	TRBJ2-7	NA	CASSEEPRSYEQYF	TGTGCCAGCAGTGAAGAACCCCGGTCCTACGAGCAGTACTTC
TRBV27	NA	TRBJ2-2	NA	CASSFQGYTGELFF	TGTGCCAGCAGTTTCCAGGGATATACCGGGGAGCTGTTTTTT
TRBV30	NA	TRBJ2-7	NA	CAWSVARGAYEQYF	TGTGCCTGGAGTGTAGCCCGGGGTGCCTACGAGCAGTACTTC
TRBV11-1	few	TRBJ2-2	TRBD2	CASSSGTSYSPGELFF	TGTGCCAGCAGCTCTGGGACTAGCTATAGTCCCGGGGAGCTGTTTTTT
TRBV29-1	few	TRBJ1-1	NA	CSVRALYPEAFF	TGCAGCGTTCGGGCCCTCTACCCTGAAGCTTTCTTT
TRBV7-8	NA	TRBJ1-1	NA	CASSLDAPQVTNTEAFF	TGTGCCAGCAGCTTAGATGCCCCACAGGTTACGAACACTGAAGCTTTCTTT
TRBV5-5	NA	TRBJ2-3	TRBD1	CASSRFLRDRVVPDTQYF	TGTGCCAGCAGCCGTTTTCTCCGGGACAGGGTCGTCCCAGATACGCAGTATTTT
TRBV6-5	once	TRBJ2-3	NA	CASLDADTQYF	TGTGCCAGCTTAGATGCAGATACGCAGTATTTT